This T cell receptor beta chain was captured in a study of stem cell transplantation in POMP-related autoinflammatory disease (dated by TCRdb to the early 2020s). Background on the whole study: The study hypothesized that defective thymoproteasomes impair MHC class I-dependent CD8+ T-cell differentiation and positive selection, skewing the TRB repertoire. High-throughput TRB sequencing assessed how POMP deficiency affects T-cell receptor beta repertoire diversity and CDR3 characteristics. Prior to transplant, the patients had CD4+ naive T-cell skewing, low CD8+ T-cell proportions, and decreased T-cell cytokine secretion. Here is what the overall study found, with its caveats: PRAID patients showed a restricted number of unique TRB V-J gene pairings. In PRAID patients, the trend toward increased clonality and lower diversity reached statistical significance only for regulatory T cells. A trend toward lower TRB diversity and higher clonality was observed in PRAID patients across all analyzed T-cell subsets.

The time point label, read with the paper, signifies: before hematopoietic stem cell transplant. PRAID featured prominent immunodeficiency alongside autoinflammation. Before TRB sequencing, the T-cell subsets, namely conventional T cells, CD8+ T cells, regulatory T cells, and T follicular helper cells, were sorted. The library was obtained by the immunoSEQ multiplex PCR assay. Processing in the source paper ran as follows. Shannon entropy, which takes clonal size distribution into account, was used to quantify repertoire diversity. The Gini-Simpson index (Simpson_1-D) was used to measure inequality in clonotype distribution. Not all clones reach the TCRdb copy of this immuneACCESS table, which keeps in-frame sequences only. Checked studies attribute under half of the gap to unresolved V genes and leave the rest unexplained. D and trimming come from the DNA, and the V and J calls and clone size come from that table. Here the sample has 30,000 or so clones; around 88% occur a single time. The ten most abundant clones make up roughly 0.7% of the sample.

About this clone itself: It lacks a known antigen. Base qualities are missing; no much larger clone stands one base away.

The germline V gene gives CDR1 as ENHRY and CDR2 as SYGVKD. V and J are truncated by 1 base and 5 bases respectively, leaving an intervening sequence of 5 bases. The CDR3 measures 12 amino acids from cysteine to phenylalanine. CDR3 DNA is the only sequence kept; it has 36 bases, read in frame from the first base. Sequencing used CD4+ T cells from PBMCs, obtained before stem cell transplantation. This TCR derives from a human donor with POMP-related autoinflammation and immune dysregulation (PRAID). The sequence is built from TRBV10-3 and TRBJ1-1, with no confidently assigned D gene. The CDR3 corresponds to CAISELGTEAFF. The DNA reads TGTGCCATCAGTGAGTTAGGAACTGAAGCTTTCTTT.